The 30 T cell receptor beta chains listed next were all sequenced from one sample in a study of early T cells in non-severe SARS-CoV-2 infection. In TCRdb, the 5' RACE reads were re-called with MiXCR into one record per CDR3 protein. The repertoire has about 55,000 distinct CDR3 sequences, around 11% of them found once; the top ten carry 3% to 4.5%. Source material: whole blood. All receptors derive from an adult who was a healthcare worker with PCR-confirmed SARS-CoV-2 infection or an uninfected control (not recorded which).

This clonotype was counted between two and nine times. This chain connects TRBV4-1 to TRBJ2-1, with 12 bases fitting TRBD2. The CDR3 has 17 residues. V gave up 1 base and J gave up 7 bases; unmatched junction bases: 8. Looked up from germline, CDR1 is MGHRA and CDR2 is YSYEKL. The CDR3 DNA reads TGCGCCAGCAGCCAAGGATGGGCTAGCGGGAGGGGGAATGAGCAGTTCTTC. The encoded protein is CASSQGWASGRGNEQFF.

At least ten counts were recorded for this clonotype. The chain recombines TRBV20-1 with TRBJ2-7, with a weak D call TRBD2 (5 bases). The V and J ends lost 3 bases and 1 base respectively, with 13 bases between them. This CDR3 is 14 amino acids long. Germline V CDR1 and CDR2: DFQATT, SNEGSKA (reference sequence). The CDR3 bases are TGCAGTGCTAGTGGCTCTGGCGGGTCCTACGAGCAGTACTTC. Encoded protein: CSASGSGGSYEQYF.

V is TRBV12-3 or TRBV12-4 and J is TRBJ1-5; D is ambiguous. CDR3 length equals 14 residues. Trimming cost V 6 bases and J 2 bases, with 11 bases left between them. The DNA for the CDR3 is TGTGCCAGCAGGCCACAAGGAGGCAATCAGCCCCAGCATTTT. This gives the protein CASRPQGGNQPQHF.

This clonotype was seen repeatedly, ten times or more. The chain carries TRBV27 and TRBJ2-1; unclear D gene. The germline V gene has CDR1 MNHEY and CDR2 SMNVEV (reference sequence). Trimming cost V 4 bases and J 5 bases, with 9 bases left between them. CDR3 size: 13 residues. The CDR3 bases are TGTGCCAGCAGTTCCAACCTAAACAATGAGCAGTTCTTC. Translation gives CASSSNLNNEQFF.

This clonotype was observed a few times. The chain is built from TRBV5-1 and TRBJ2-7; TRBD1 matches 7 bases. This CDR3 contains 13 residues. V shed 4 bases, J shed 2 bases, and the junction held 3 bases outside the gene matches. Germline CDR1 is SGHRS and CDR2 is YFSETQ. The CDR3 sequence: CASSTGQTYEQYF. In DNA, the CDR3 is TGCGCCAGCAGCACGGGACAGACCTACGAGCAGTACTTC.

At least ten counts were recorded for this clonotype. V gene TRBV28 combines with J gene TRBJ2-1, with 7 bases lining up with TRBD2. Germline V gene data show CDR1 as MDHEN and CDR2 as SYDVKM. The CDR3 loop spans 12 amino acids. CDR3 in amino acids: CAVREVYNEQFF. For the CDR3, the DNA is TGTGCAGTCCGGGAGGTCTACAATGAGCAGTTCTTC.

This clonotype has at least ten counts. The chain joins TRBV28 to TRBJ2-7, with D possibly matching TRBD2 (5 bases). Trimming stripped 7 bases from V and 2 bases from J, with 12 bases between. Germline CDR1 and CDR2: MDHEN and SYDVKM. CDR3 length equals 13 residues. The CDR3 DNA sequence: TGTGCCAGCAAACTCCCGGGGACCTACGAGCAGTACTTC. Translating gives CASKLPGTYEQYF.

This clonotype was seen a handful of times. This chain uses TRBV30 with TRBJ2-1; TRBD2 aligns across 10 bases. Trimming took 8 bases from V and 0 from J; bases not matched to a gene: 16. CDR1 and CDR2 from the germline V gene are GTSNPN and SVGIG (reference sequence). This CDR3 region has 18 residues. This CDR3 is CAVGPIPLAGGSYNEQFF. CDR3 DNA: TGTGCCGTGGGGCCCATTCCATTAGCGGGAGGCTCCTACAATGAGCAGTTCTTC.

This clonotype showed up many times. The chain combines TRBV6-1 with TRBJ2-1; D unresolved. V lost 2 bases to trimming and J lost 12 bases, with 11 bases between them. The CDR3 runs to 12 residues. Germline V gene lookup returns CDR1 MNHNS and CDR2 SASEGT. The chain's CDR3 is CASSERSYGQFF. Here the CDR3 DNA reads TGTGCCAGCAGTGAAAGGAGCTACGGGCAGTTCTTC.

In this sample, this clonotype turned up many times. The CDR3 nucleotides are TGCAGTGCTAGAGGAGACAGCCAGAGTCAGCATTTT. Translated: CSARGDSQSQHF. The V call is TRBV20-1, the J call TRBJ1-5, with D tentatively TRBD1 (5 bases). Germline V CDR1 and CDR2: DFQATT, SNEGSKA (reference sequence). CDR3 length: 12 residues. V dropped 1 base and J dropped 13 bases, with 14 bases sitting between them.

The CDR3 reads CASSLSPGQGGYTF. CDR3 bases: TGCGCCAGCAGCTTGTCCCCCGGACAGGGTGGCTACACCTTC. The V call is TRBV5-1, the J call TRBJ1-2, with 8 bases that match TRBD1. This CDR3 region has 14 residues. Germline lookup yields CDR1 SGHRS and CDR2 YFSETQ. V lost 1 base and J lost 7; bases outside the gene matches: 6.

There are many counts of this clonotype. The V gene is TRBV5-1, the J gene TRBJ2-7; a weak D match, TRBD1 (5 bases). The V and J ends lost 2 bases and 1 base respectively, with 7 bases between them. Germline values: CDR1 SGHRS, CDR2 YFSETQ. There are 13 residues in the CDR3. The CDR3 region is CASSFRQSYEQYF. In nucleotides, the CDR3 is TGCGCCAGCAGCTTCCGACAGTCCTACGAGCAGTACTTC.

CDR3 protein: CSARAHSQSSYNEQFF. CDR3 in DNA: TGCAGTGCTAGGGCCCACTCCCAGAGCTCCTACAATGAGCAGTTCTTC. V and J are TRBV20-1 and TRBJ2-1; D is uncertain. CDR3 length: 16 amino acids. Trimming took 3 bases from V and 0 from J, leaving 15 bases between them. Germline V lookup: CDR1 DFQATT, CDR2 SNEGSKA (reference sequence).

This clonotype was detected a few times. The chain carries TRBV11-3 and TRBJ2-1, with 11 nucleotides matching TRBD2. CDR1 is SGHNT and CDR2 is YENEEA in the germline V gene. The CDR3 has 14 residues. The trim removed 5 bases at V and 10 bases at J, leaving 7 bases unmatched. In DNA form, the CDR3 reads TGTGCCAGCAGCCCTACTAGCGGGAGTTGGGAGCAGTTCTTC. Its protein is CASSPTSGSWEQFF.

There are a few counts of this clonotype. The J gene is TRBJ1-1, the V gene TRBV7-6, with a weak D call TRBD1 (5 bases). This CDR3 is built from 14 residues. In germline, CDR1 is SGHVS, CDR2 FNYEAQ. The V gene lost 2 bases and the J gene lost 4 bases, with 11 bases spanning the gap. The CDR3 sequence: CASSLRGVGTEAFF. The CDR3 nucleotides are TGTGCCAGCAGCTTAAGAGGGGTGGGCACTGAAGCTTTCTTT.

The genes are TRBV7-3 and TRBJ2-4; TRBD2 is a possible D gene (5 bases). The V end was cut by 2 bases, the J end by 8 bases, with 7 bases between. The CDR3 sequence is 12 residues long. The germline V gene encodes CDR1 SGHTA and CDR2 FQGTGA. CDR3 amino acids: CASSLFGDIQYF. CDR3 in DNA: TGTGCCAGCAGCTTATTCGGGGACATTCAGTACTTC.

This chain's CDR3 is CASSPSVRNIQYF. In nucleotides, the CDR3 is TGTGCCAGCAGCCCTAGCGTCCGAAACATTCAGTACTTC. The V call is TRBV28, the J call TRBJ2-4, with D perhaps matching TRBD2 (6 bases). The CDR3 runs to 13 residues. Germline assignment: CDR1 MDHEN and CDR2 SYDVKM. The V end lost 6 bases, the J end lost 6 bases, and 12 bases lay between the germline ends.

This clonotype occurred a few times. The chain employs TRBV12-3 or TRBV12-4 and TRBJ2-5; no definite D call. V was clipped by 7 bases and J by 2 bases, with 14 bases between them. CDR3 length: 14 residues. This chain's CDR3 is CASNSDATQETQYF. CDR3 DNA sequence: TGTGCCAGCAACTCCGACGCCACACAAGAGACCCAGTACTTC.

The chain links TRBV10-2 to TRBJ1-1, with D unclear. The CDR3 covers 13 residues. Germline values: CDR1 WSHSY, CDR2 SAAADI. Trimming stripped 0 bases from V and 2 bases from J, with 4 bases between. The CDR3 DNA follows: TGCGCCAGCAGTGAGTCTCGAAACACTGAAGCTTTCTTT. This gives the protein CASSESRNTEAFF.

This clonotype was seen more than once but under ten times. The chain employs TRBV21-1 and TRBJ2-1; the table's D gene call, TRBD2, was not cross checked with the DNA. TRBV21-1 is given as a pseudogene. The CDR3 consists of 11 residues. CDR3 coding DNA: TGTGCCGGTTTTCTAGCCAATGAGCAGTTCTTC. Protein sequence: CAGFLANEQFF.

This clonotype appeared a few times. The V and J genes are TRBV7-6 and TRBJ2-7, with D possibly being TRBD1 or TRBD2 (5 bases each). Trimming took 8 bases from V and 11 from J, leaving 16 bases between them. The CDR3 has 11 residues. Germline-derived CDR1 and CDR2 are SGHVS and FNYEAQ. The CDR3 is CASGTGTEKYF. CDR3 sequence (DNA): TGTGCCAGCGGAACCGGGACCGAAAAGTACTTC.

This chain links TRBV28 with TRBJ2-7, with unresolved D. CDR3 size: 11 residues. The germline gives CDR1 MDHEN, CDR2 SYDVKM. V lost 3 bases and J 2 bases, leaving 2 bases between the germline ends. The CDR3 loop is CASSFAYEQYF. DNA of the CDR3: TGTGCCAGCAGTTTTGCCTACGAGCAGTACTTC.

The genes are TRBV6-5 and TRBJ2-1; the D gene is possibly TRBD2 (5 bases). Deletions cut 6 bases from V and 5 bases from J, with 20 bases between. From germline, CDR1 is MNHEY and CDR2 SVGAGI. CDR3 length: 16 amino acids. CDR3 sequence (DNA): TGTGCCAGCAGATATACCCCCCGTGGAGCGGACAATGAGCAGTTCTTC. It specifies CASRYTPRGADNEQFF.

The rearrangement links TRBV5-1 to TRBJ2-1; TRBD2 aligns across 11 bases. The ends lost 5 bases at V and 7 bases at J; junction bases unmatched: 14. CDR3 length: 17 amino acids. The V gene's germline CDR1 is SGHRS and CDR2 YFSETQ. The CDR3 DNA follows: TGCGCCAGCAGTTTAGGGCTACTAGCGGGAGCTGAGAATGAGCAGTTCTTC. It codes for CASSLGLLAGAENEQFF.

This clonotype has only a few counts. V and J are TRBV20-1 and TRBJ2-1, with 7 nucleotides matching TRBD2. The germline CDR1 and CDR2 sequences are DFQATT and SNEGSKA (reference sequence). J gave up 12 bases and V 6 bases, and 17 bases lay outside the gene matches. The CDR3 loop spans 14 amino acids. The CDR3 sequence is CSALSETSRLAQFF. CDR3 in DNA: TGCAGTGCACTCTCGGAGACTAGCCGCTTGGCGCAGTTCTTC.

This clonotype was detected many times. DNA of the CDR3: TGCAGTGCTAGGGACCGGACAGGGGGTGCACACAATGAGCAGTTCTTC. Protein: CSARDRTGGAHNEQFF. V gene TRBV20-1 combines with J gene TRBJ2-1; 10 bases are a match to TRBD1. With 3 bases clipped from V and 5 bases from J, the junction kept 10 bases outside the gene matches. Germline V lookup: CDR1 DFQATT, CDR2 SNEGSKA (reference sequence). The CDR3 totals 16 residues.

This clonotype was counted many times. The genes are TRBV7-9 and TRBJ1-5; D uncertain. V lost 5 bases to trimming and J lost 4 bases, with 12 bases between them. The CDR3 is 14 amino acids. Germline V gives CDR1 SEHNR, CDR2 FQNEAQ (reference sequence). The CDR3 nucleotides read TGTGCCAGCAGCCCGGACGGATTTAATCAGCCCCAGCATTTT. Translation gives CASSPDGFNQPQHF.

This clonotype was seen repeatedly, ten times or more. The chain uses TRBV7-9 and TRBJ2-7; 9 bases match TRBD1. This CDR3 is 16 amino acids long. The V gene's germline CDR1 is SEHNR and CDR2 FQNEAQ (reference sequence). Losses at the gene ends were 4 bases for V and 3 bases for J; bases not matched to a gene: 10. CDR3 protein: CASSSPGQGADYEQYF. The CDR3 coding sequence is TGTGCCAGCAGCTCGCCGGGACAGGGCGCGGACTACGAGCAGTACTTC. Complete variable domain (other parts from reference TRBV7-9 and TRBJ2-7): DTGVSQNPRHKITKRGQNVTFRCDPISEHNRLYWYRQTLGQGPEFLTYFQNEAQLEKSRLLSDRFSAERPKGSFSTLEIQRTEQGDSAMYLCASSSPGQGADYEQYFGPGTRLTVT.

The sample holds many counts of this clonotype. The V call is TRBV11-3, the J call TRBJ2-3, with 9 bases lining up with TRBD2. Germline-derived CDR1 and CDR2 are SGHNT and YENEEA. V dropped 5 bases and J dropped 3; count of bases not matched to a gene: 6. This CDR3 contains 15 residues. The CDR3 nucleotides read TGTGCCAGCAGCCACAGACTAGCGGATACAGATACGCAGTATTTT. Encoded protein: CASSHRLADTDTQYF.

Ten or more counts support this clonotype. The chain links TRBV18 to TRBJ1-1; D not resolved. Germline-derived CDR1 and CDR2 are KGHSH and LQKENI. This CDR3 has 12 amino acids. V shed 3 bases and J shed 6 bases, with 8 bases lying between them. This CDR3 is CASSPGRAEAFF. DNA for the CDR3: TGTGCCAGCTCACCGGGTCGCGCTGAAGCTTTCTTT.